The 24 T cell receptor beta chains below come from one sample, sequenced in a study of blood T cells in healthy people across ages. Together with a sample-barcoded 5' primer, a J-beta primer mix was included in a second PCR lasting about 6 to 11 cycles. TCRdb re-called the 5' RACE reads through MiXCR, storing one row per CDR3 protein. The data show some 1.8 million distinct CDR3 sequences, about two fifths seen once. The sample consisted of blood. Receptors originate from a human donor in good health.

The table lists this clonotype with a count of one. The V gene is TRBV5-1, the J gene TRBJ2-3, with D unresolved. The V end lost 6 bases, the J end lost 1 base, and 18 bases lay between the germline ends. The CDR3 is 16 amino acids. Per the germline V gene, CDR1 is SGHRS and CDR2 is YFSETQ. The CDR3: CASNWRASSGTDTQYF. The CDR3 DNA sequence: TGCGCCAGCAACTGGAGAGCCTCCTCCGGCACAGATACGCAGTATTTT.

The V call is TRBV7-3, the J call TRBJ2-1; 7 bases match TRBD2. This CDR3 comprises 21 residues. Trimming took 0 bases from V and 0 from J; bases not matched to a gene: 17. CDR1 and CDR2 (germline): SGHTA, FQGTGA. The CDR3 DNA follows: TGTGCCAGCAGCTTAACTGGTCCTAGCGGCGAACTATTTACCTCCTACAATGAGCAGTTCTTC. This sequence encodes CASSLTGPSGELFTSYNEQFF.

The V call is TRBV6-6, the J call TRBJ1-1; no definite D call. CDR1 and CDR2 from the germline V gene are MNHNY and SVGAGI (reference sequence). V was clipped by 8 bases and J by 3 bases, with 19 bases between them. CDR3 length: 15 amino acids. In DNA form, the CDR3 reads TGTGCCAGCGGCCTAGGAGGCAAGATTGACACTGAAGCTTTCTTT. It yields the protein CASGLGGKIDTEAFF.

This clonotype was detected only a few times. The chain recombines TRBV4-2 with TRBJ2-3; weak D call: TRBD1 (5 bases). This CDR3 spans 17 amino acids. Germline loops: CDR1 LGHNA, CDR2 YNFKEQ. Between the trimmed V and J ends, which lost 2 bases and 4 bases, there was a span of 19 bases. The CDR3 coding sequence is TGTGCCAGCAGCCAAAGCTCACAGGTCAGTGGCGCAGATACGCAGTATTTT. The encoded protein is CASSQSSQVSGADTQYF.

V gene TRBV25-1 combines with J gene TRBJ2-2; D gene unclear. From germline, CDR1 is MGHDK and CDR2 SYGVNS. This CDR3 spans 15 amino acids. The V gene lost 3 bases and the J gene lost 5 bases, with 13 bases spanning the gap. CDR3 in DNA: TGTGCCAGCAGTGATCTCAGAGCGTGGACCGGGGAGCTGTTTTTT. Protein: CASSDLRAWTGELFF.

This clonotype was seen only a few times. The chain employs TRBV4-2 and TRBJ2-7, with a weak D call TRBD1 (6 bases). Germline loops: CDR1 LGHNA, CDR2 YNFKEQ. V lost 0 bases to trimming and J lost 5 bases, with 17 bases between them. There are 16 residues in the CDR3. CDR3 sequence reads: CASSQEGHRVVDEQYF. For the CDR3, the DNA is TGTGCCAGCAGCCAAGAAGGGCACAGGGTAGTCGACGAGCAGTACTTC.

The chain couples TRBV6-5 to TRBJ2-7; D may match TRBD1 or TRBD2 (5 bases each). Trimming took off 4 bases at V and 2 bases at J, with 12 bases between the two ends. The CDR3 spans 14 residues. CDR1 MNHEY and CDR2 SVGAGI come from the germline V gene. The CDR3 is CASSSGTLPYEQYF. Written as DNA, the CDR3 is TGTGCCAGCAGTTCCGGGACGCTTCCCTACGAGCAGTACTTC.

This clonotype was picked up many times. The chain combines TRBV6-2 or TRBV6-3 with TRBJ2-7; D gene ambiguous. The germline V and J ends were trimmed by 0 bases and 5 bases, with 8 bases remaining between them. The germline V gene encodes CDR1 MNHEY and CDR2 SVGEGT. The CDR3 runs 13 residues. The CDR3 coding sequence is TGTGCCAGCAGTTACTCTACCTGGGACGAGCAGTACTTC. Translated: CASSYSTWDEQYF.

This clonotype was found many times. J is TRBJ1-2 and V is TRBV29-1, with TRBD1 matching over 8 bases. Looked up from germline, CDR1 is SQVTM and CDR2 is ANQGSEA. The ends lost 7 bases at V and 8 bases at J; junction bases unmatched: 18. This CDR3 has 15 residues. Here the CDR3 reads CSAGQGDSRSRGYTF. Here the CDR3 DNA reads TGCAGCGCCGGACAGGGTGATTCCAGATCGCGAGGCTACACCTTC.

In its sample, this clonotype was seen a few times. This rearrangement joins TRBV12-3 or TRBV12-4 to TRBJ1-2, with D maybe TRBD1 (5 bases). The CDR3 has 12 amino acids. The V and J ends lost 11 bases and 7 bases respectively, with 17 bases between them. The CDR3 protein is CACGGGKGGYTF. CDR3 coding DNA: TGTGCCTGCGGCGGGGGGAAAGGTGGCTACACCTTC.

The chain links TRBV20-1 to TRBJ2-7; D is perhaps TRBD1 (6 bases). V dropped 8 bases and J dropped 0 bases, with 20 bases sitting between them. Germline assignment: CDR1 DFQATT and CDR2 SNEGSKA (reference sequence). There are 15 residues in the CDR3. The CDR3, as DNA: TGCAGTACTCGCCGGGTCAGGGGAAGCTCCTACGAGCAGTACTTC. This sequence encodes CSTRRVRGSSYEQYF.

CDR3 nucleotide sequence: TGCAGTGCTATTAGACAGGATGAAAAACTGTTTTTT. It yields the protein CSAIRQDEKLFF. V gene TRBV20-1 combines with J gene TRBJ1-4, with D possibly TRBD1 on 6 matching bases. Trimming took off 4 bases at V and 6 bases at J, with 9 bases between the two ends. CDR1 is DFQATT and CDR2 is SNEGSKA in the germline V gene (reference sequence). The CDR3 consists of 12 residues.

The chain employs TRBV20-1 and TRBJ1-5, with D uncertain. The CDR3 has 16 residues. Germline CDR1 DFQATT, CDR2 SNEGSKA (reference sequence). The V and J ends lost 6 bases and 0 bases respectively, with 18 bases between them. The CDR3 DNA is TGCAGTGCCAACCGAATGACTAGATATAGCAATCAGCCCCAGCATTTT. Encoded protein: CSANRMTRYSNQPQHF.

Only a few counts were recorded for this clonotype. The J gene is TRBJ2-3, the V gene TRBV10-3; D unresolved. This CDR3 is 13 amino acids long. Germline V gene sequence: CDR1 ENHRY, CDR2 SYGVKD. The V and J ends lost 11 bases and 4 bases respectively, with 16 bases between them. CDR3 loop: CAAVPTPPDTQYF. The CDR3, as DNA: TGTGCCGCCGTCCCGACTCCGCCAGATACGCAGTATTTT.

This rearrangement joins TRBV12-3 or TRBV12-4 to TRBJ2-5; TRBD1 aligns across 8 bases. V gave up 3 bases and J gave up 5 bases; unmatched junction bases: 8. The CDR3 sequence is 15 residues long. This CDR3 reads CASSLSWQGAETQYF. The CDR3 nucleotides read TGTGCCAGCAGTTTGTCGTGGCAGGGGGCCGAGACCCAGTACTTC.

The rearrangement uses TRBV2 and TRBJ1-1; 7 nucleotides agree with TRBD1. The CDR3 has 13 amino acids. Germline loops: CDR1 SNHLY, CDR2 FYNNEI. Trimming at V came to 6 bases and at J to 6 bases, leaving 7 bases not matched to a gene. CDR3 in amino acids: CASSNRGYAEAFF. Written as DNA, the CDR3 is TGTGCCAGCAGCAACAGGGGATACGCTGAAGCTTTCTTT.

The V gene is TRBV5-6, the J gene TRBJ2-1; weak D call: TRBD1 (6 bases). Germline V CDR1 and CDR2: SGHDT, YYEEEE. This CDR3 spans 16 amino acids. Deletions cut 4 bases from V and 4 bases from J, with 18 bases between. CDR3 protein: CASSTDRPEEYNEQFF. CDR3 nucleotide sequence: TGTGCCAGCAGCACGGACAGACCCGAAGAGTACAATGAGCAGTTCTTC. Combining the CDR3 with reference TRBV5-6 and TRBJ2-1 gives the whole variable domain DAGVTQSPTHLIKTRGQQVTLRCSPKSGHDTVSWYQQALGQGPQFIFQYYEEEERQRGNFPDRFSGHQFPNYSSELNVNALLLGDSALYLCASSTDRPEEYNEQFFGPGTRLTVL.

This clonotype has only a few counts. The gene calls are TRBV7-3 and TRBJ2-1; D unclear. CDR3 length equals 14 residues. Germline V lookup: CDR1 SGHTA, CDR2 FQGTGA. V lost 5 bases and J 8 bases, leaving 16 bases between the germline ends. The CDR3 protein is CASSPNPTFDEQFF. In DNA form, the CDR3 reads TGTGCCAGCAGCCCTAACCCGACGTTCGATGAGCAGTTCTTC.

The chain links TRBV5-1 to TRBJ1-2; 11 nucleotides match TRBD1. V shed 1 base, J shed 5 bases, and the junction held 10 bases outside the gene matches. The CDR3 loop spans 17 amino acids. Germline V gene sequence: CDR1 SGHRS, CDR2 YFSETQ. CDR3 sequence (DNA): TGCGCCAGCAGCTTGTGGACAGGGGGCGACCTTTGGTATGGCTACACCTTC. This translates into CASSLWTGGDLWYGYTF.

The sample holds a few counts of this clonotype. A junction end diverges from the germline sequence, so it may reflect a read error. This CDR3 is CASSLAGGPDYGYTF. CDR3 coding DNA: TGTGCCAGCAGCCTAGCCGGAGGCCCCGACTATGGCTACACCTTC. The chain joins TRBV7-9 to TRBJ1-2; D call uncertain. Germline V CDR1 and CDR2: SEHNR, FQNEAQ (reference sequence). The CDR3 loop spans 15 amino acids.

This chain connects TRBV6-1 to TRBJ2-1, with D perhaps matching TRBD2 (6 bases). V dropped 7 bases and J dropped 4 bases, with 17 bases sitting between them. Germline values: CDR1 MNHNS, CDR2 SASEGT. The CDR3 has 15 amino acids. The CDR3 nucleotides read TGTGCCAGCATGGCCAGCTTGAGCGGGTACAATGAGCAGTTCTTC. This sequence encodes CASMASLSGYNEQFF.

The chain couples TRBV7-3 to TRBJ2-5; 12 positions agree with TRBD2. V was pared by 1 base and J by 5 bases, with 5 bases of the junction left unmatched. The germline CDR1 and CDR2 sequences are SGHTA and FQGTGA. CDR3 length: 16 residues. CDR3 in amino acids: CASSLMGLAGGETQYF. Here the CDR3 DNA reads TGTGCCAGCAGCTTAATGGGACTAGCGGGTGGGGAGACCCAGTACTTC.

A word on this clonotype: At one boundary the junction diverges from the germline segment, which might be a read error. The rearrangement joins TRBV12-3 or TRBV12-4 to TRBJ2-1; D perhaps matches TRBD2 (5 bases). CDR3 length: 14 residues. The CDR3 DNA reads TGTGCCAGCAGTTTCAAGGACTCTTACAATGGGCAGTTCTTC. This sequence encodes CASSFKDSYNGQFF.

This chain uses TRBV5-1 with TRBJ1-4; tentative D call: TRBD1 (5 bases). CDR3 length: 14 amino acids. Germline-derived CDR1 and CDR2 are SGHRS and YFSETQ. V dropped 4 bases and J dropped 7 bases, with 14 bases sitting between them. CDR3 in amino acids: CASSPLGRGEKLFF. CDR3 DNA: TGCGCCAGCAGCCCCCTCGGTAGGGGTGAAAAACTGTTTTTT.